Listed here are 24 T cell receptor beta chains from one sample, sequenced in a study of spatial heterogeneity in lung cancer. Time point noted: sample taken at primary tumor resection. TCRdb re-analysed the 5' RACE reads in MiXCR, keeping a single row per CDR3 protein. The sample contains about 38,000 distinct CDR3 sequences, 7.5% of which appear only once. Sequencing was performed on PBMCs, taken at surgery. These receptor sequences come from a male donor with early-stage non-small cell lung cancer.

This clonotype was seen repeatedly, ten times or more. This chain joins TRBV9 and TRBJ1-6, with 11 positions matching TRBD1. The CDR3 spans 15 residues. Germline trimming cut 3 bases from V and 9 bases from J; bases unmatched to any gene: 5. Germline CDR1 is SGDLS and CDR2 is YYNGEE. The CDR3 here is CASSARDRGSSPLHF. CDR3 bases: TGTGCCAGCAGCGCGCGGGACAGGGGGTCTTCACCCCTCCACTTT.

The J gene is TRBJ1-1, the V gene TRBV30; TRBD1 might be the D (6 bases). Germline V gene lookup returns CDR1 GTSNPN and CDR2 SVGIG (reference sequence). The ends were cut back, 3 bases at V and 11 bases at J, with 13 bases in the middle. The CDR3 extends over 11 amino acids. CDR3 DNA sequence: TGTGCCTGGAGAACAGGGAAAGTGGCTTTCTTT. Protein: CAWRTGKVAFF. The full variable domain, rest sourced from reference TRBV30 and TRBJ1-1, is SQTIHQWPATLVQPVGSPLSLECTVEGTSNPNLYWYRQAAGRGLQLLFYSVGIGQISSEVPQNLSASRPQDRQFILSSKKLLLSDSGFYLCAWRTGKVAFFGQGTRLTVV.

This clonotype showed up just a few times. The genes are TRBV5-1 and TRBJ2-5; D uncertain. Trimming took 0 bases from V and 9 from J, leaving 18 bases between them. Per the germline V gene, CDR1 is SGHRS and CDR2 is YFSETQ. CDR3 length equals 15 residues. The CDR3 protein is CASSLDGTGMGSQYF. The CDR3 bases are TGCGCCAGCAGCTTGGATGGTACCGGCATGGGGTCCCAGTACTTC.

This clonotype has a count of ten or more. The chain employs TRBV5-1 and TRBJ2-5, with a tentative D call TRBD2 (7 bases). The germline V gene encodes CDR1 SGHRS and CDR2 YFSETQ. V gave up 0 bases and J gave up 2 bases, with 8 bases separating them. The CDR3 spans 14 residues. The CDR3 region is CASSLEGGQETQYF. Written as DNA, the CDR3 is TGCGCCAGCAGCTTGGAGGGGGGGCAAGAGACCCAGTACTTC.

This clonotype was seen more than once but under ten times. The chain combines TRBV12-3 or TRBV12-4 with TRBJ1-1; D perhaps matches TRBD1 (5 bases). The V end lost 6 bases, the J end lost 1 base, and 12 bases lay between the germline ends. This CDR3 contains 14 residues. The CDR3 protein is CASRRGGRNTEAFF. In nucleotides, the CDR3 is TGTGCCAGCAGGCGGGGCGGGAGGAACACTGAAGCTTTCTTT.

This clonotype was recorded a few times. This rearrangement joins TRBV20-1 to TRBJ2-7; 9 bases align to TRBD2. This CDR3 has 14 amino acids. CDR1 and CDR2 from the germline V gene are DFQATT and SNEGSKA (reference sequence). The trim removed 7 bases at V and 0 bases at J, leaving 7 bases unmatched. CDR3 DNA sequence: TGCAGTGGGAGGAGCGGGGGGAGCTCCTACGAGCAGTACTTC. It specifies CSGRSGGSSYEQYF.

This clonotype was recorded at least ten times. The rearrangement joins TRBV6-5 to TRBJ1-6; D is perhaps TRBD1 (6 bases). CDR1 and CDR2 (germline): MNHEY, SVGAGI. The CDR3 spans 14 residues. V lost 4 bases and J lost 9, with 13 bases in between. DNA of the CDR3: TGTGCCAGCAGTTTTGGGGGCGGCGGTTCACCCCTCCACTTT. It encodes CASSFGGGGSPLHF.

This clonotype was detected a few times. This chain joins TRBV20-1 and TRBJ2-1, with a tentative D call TRBD2 (7 bases). The CDR3 has 16 amino acids. The germline V gene encodes CDR1 DFQATT and CDR2 SNEGSKA (reference sequence). V lost 1 base, J lost 10 bases, and 23 bases lay in between. CDR3 nucleotide sequence: TGCAGTGCTAGAGCCTCGGTGGGGGGGGCGCTACAGGAGCAGTTCTTC. This encodes CSARASVGGALQEQFF.

To note about this clonotype: Possible read error: a much larger clone is one base away. V is TRBV9 and J is TRBJ2-3; D remains unclear. This CDR3 is built from 11 residues. V shed 1 base and J shed 9 bases, with 6 bases lying between them. CDR1 is SGDLS and CDR2 is YYNGEE in the germline V gene. CDR3: CASSVRETQYF. CDR3 nucleotide sequence: TGTGCCAGCAGCGTAAGAGAAACGCAGTATTTT.

The chain is built from TRBV30 and TRBJ1-1; the D is unclear. CDR1 is GTSNPN, CDR2 SVGIG, per germline (reference sequence). The length of the CDR3 is 12 residues. V was shortened by 2 bases and J by 2 bases, with 6 bases between the two germline ends. CDR3 region: CAWSRFNTEAFF. In nucleotides, the CDR3 is TGTGCCTGGAGTCGGTTTAACACTGAAGCTTTCTTT.

The J gene is TRBJ2-1, the V gene TRBV6-6; 8 nucleotides line up with TRBD1. This CDR3 spans 15 amino acids. With V trimmed by 6 bases and J by 2 bases, 6 bases remained unmatched. CDR1 and CDR2 from the germline V gene are MNHNY and SVGAGI (reference sequence). CDR3 protein: CASRATGGAYNEQFF. As DNA, the CDR3 is TGTGCCAGCAGAGCAACAGGGGGAGCCTACAATGAGCAGTTCTTC.

This clonotype occurred many times. The V gene is TRBV18, the J gene TRBJ1-5; 7 positions agree with TRBD1. The CDR3 covers 15 residues. V lost 4 bases and J lost 3; bases outside the gene matches: 6. Germline CDR1 reads KGHSH; CDR2 reads LQKENI. The CDR3 here is CASSLSGGYNQPQHF. The CDR3 region has the DNA TGTGCCAGCTCACTTTCAGGGGGATACAATCAGCCCCAGCATTTT. Combining the CDR3 with reference TRBV18 and TRBJ1-5 gives the whole variable domain NAGVMQNPRHLVRRRGQEARLRCSPMKGHSHVYWYRQLPEEGLKFMVYLQKENIIDESGMPKERFSAEFPKEGPSILRIQQVVRGDSAAYFCASSLSGGYNQPQHFGDGTRLSIL.

This clonotype has at least ten counts. The rearrangement links TRBV10-3 to TRBJ1-4, with D unclear. The V gene's germline CDR1 is ENHRY and CDR2 SYGVKD. The germline V and J ends were trimmed by 10 bases and 5 bases, with 14 bases remaining between them. The CDR3 loop spans 13 amino acids. CDR3: CATRAGKNEKLFF. The CDR3 bases are TGTGCCACCCGAGCCGGAAAAAATGAAAAACTGTTTTTT.

V usage is TRBV12-3 or TRBV12-4 and J usage is TRBJ2-1; 10 bases align to TRBD2. V lost 2 bases to trimming and J lost 5 bases; unmatched junction nucleotides: 9. The CDR3 consists of 17 residues. The CDR3: CASSLPRRTSGHNEQFF. For the CDR3, the DNA is TGTGCCAGCAGTTTACCCCGTCGGACTAGCGGTCACAATGAGCAGTTCTTC.

The chain couples TRBV19 to TRBJ1-6; weak D call: TRBD1 (5 bases). Looked up from germline, CDR1 is LNHDA and CDR2 is SQIVND (reference sequence). This CDR3 comprises 17 residues. The V gene lost 5 bases and the J gene lost 5 bases, with 19 bases spanning the gap. The CDR3 nucleotides are TGTGCCAGTAGTCAAACCGCCCTGGGACGCAATAATTCACCCCTCCACTTT. It specifies CASSQTALGRNNSPLHF.

In this sample, this clonotype is medium-sized (0.01 to 0.1%). The V call is TRBV4-2, the J call TRBJ2-2, with 10 bases that match TRBD2. Unmatched junction bases numbered 15, after V lost 4 bases and J lost 7 bases. Per germline, CDR1 LGHNA and CDR2 YNFKEQ. This CDR3 has 18 residues. As DNA, the CDR3 is TGTGCCAGCAGCCGCTCAGGGTCTAGCGGGGGCCCCAGCGGGGAGCTGTTTTTT. This codes for CASSRSGSSGGPSGELFF.

V usage is TRBV7-2 and J usage is TRBJ1-2; weak D call: TRBD1 (5 bases). Trimming took off 1 base at V and 2 bases at J, with 8 bases between the two ends. Germline V CDR1 and CDR2: SGHTA, FQGNSA. CDR3 length: 14 amino acids. CDR3 loop: CASSLDSGNYGYTF. CDR3 bases: TGTGCCAGCAGCTTAGATTCAGGGAACTATGGCTACACCTTC.

The table lists this clonotype with many counts. The CDR3 reads CASSPVARRFQETQYF. The DNA of the CDR3 is TGCGCCAGCAGCCCAGTCGCACGGCGCTTCCAAGAGACCCAGTACTTC. This sequence joins TRBV4-1 and TRBJ2-5; D is unresolved. The ends were cut back, 4 bases at V and 1 base at J, with 16 bases in the middle. The length of the CDR3 is 16 residues. Germline loops: CDR1 MGHRA, CDR2 YSYEKL.

V gene TRBV9 combines with J gene TRBJ1-3, with 8 positions matching TRBD1. Trimming removed 5 bases from V and 3 bases from J; junction bases left unmatched: 7. Per germline, CDR1 SGDLS and CDR2 YYNGEE. The CDR3 loop spans 15 amino acids. In nucleotides, the CDR3 is TGTGCCAGCAGTGTCGACAGGGGCCGTGGAAACACCATATATTTT. This translates into CASSVDRGRGNTIYF.

This clonotype was recorded at least ten times. V is TRBV7-9 and J is TRBJ1-4, with D perhaps matching TRBD1 (5 bases). Germline CDR1 is SEHNR and CDR2 is FQNEAQ (reference sequence). CDR3 length equals 14 residues. V was pared by 5 bases and J by 4 bases, with 11 bases between. Here the CDR3 DNA reads TGTGCCAGCAGCCAAGGGGCGCATAATGAAAAACTGTTTTTT. Encoded protein: CASSQGAHNEKLFF.

The V call is TRBV20-1, the J call TRBJ2-6, with D possibly called TRBD1 or TRBD2 (5 bases each). The ends were cut back, 3 bases at V and 0 bases at J, with 12 bases in the middle. The CDR3 spans 16 residues. CDR1 is DFQATT, CDR2 SNEGSKA, per germline (reference sequence). The CDR3 loop is CSARELGDSGANVLTF. CDR3 bases: TGCAGTGCTAGGGAACTAGGGGACTCTGGGGCCAACGTCCTGACTTTC.

This clonotype was found many times. The V gene is TRBV7-2, the J gene TRBJ1-1, with D unclear. The CDR3 is made up of 15 amino acids. Germline lookup yields CDR1 SGHTA and CDR2 FQGNSA. V dropped 5 bases and J dropped 5 bases, with 18 bases sitting between them. CDR3 in DNA: TGTGCCAGCAGCCCTAGAGGGAGGGCGAAGACTGAAGCTTTCTTT. It translates to CASSPRGRAKTEAFF.

This clonotype was found many times. The chain joins TRBV24-1 to TRBJ2-2; the D gene is possibly TRBD2 (5 bases). Germline loops: CDR1 KGHDR, CDR2 SFDVKD. Trimming cost V 2 bases and J 4 bases, with 10 bases left between them. There are 15 residues in the CDR3. The CDR3 DNA follows: TGTGCCACCAGTGATTCCGGGGTGGGCACCGGGGAGCTGTTTTTT. This sequence encodes CATSDSGVGTGELFF.

At least ten counts were recorded for this clonotype. This chain uses TRBV20-1 with TRBJ1-1; TRBD1 aligns across 8 bases. The CDR3 spans 13 residues. CDR1 DFQATT and CDR2 SNEGSKA come from the germline V gene (reference sequence). The V gene end was trimmed by 5 bases and the J gene end by 1 base; junction bases not matched to a gene: 3. The CDR3 spells CSALQGGNTEAFF. DNA of the CDR3: TGCAGTGCTCTACAGGGGGGGAACACTGAAGCTTTCTTT.